These 21 T cell receptor beta chains were all obtained from the same sample, sequenced in a study of blood T cell repertoires in COVID-19. The method was immunoSEQ multiplex PCR; TCRdb's version includes in-frame clones alone and lacks a portion of them. The repertoire includes more than 120,000 clones, more than 80% of them detected once, and roughly 4.5% sits in the top ten. The sample taken for sequencing was peripheral blood. These receptors were collected from a human donor in a cohort sampled during active COVID-19.

The DNA of the CDR3 is TGTGCCAGCAGTCAGGGACAGGGGGTACATACGCAGTATTTT. This encodes CASSQGQGVHTQYF. The chain has TRBV6-5 and TRBJ2-3, with 11 positions matching TRBD1. CDR1 is MNHEY, CDR2 SVGAGI, per germline. Trimming at V came to 5 bases and at J to 7 bases, leaving 5 bases not matched to a gene. CDR3 length: 14 amino acids.

The gene calls are TRBV3-1 (or the pseudogene TRBV3-2) and TRBJ2-5; TRBD2 matches 13 bases. This CDR3 spans 15 amino acids. CDR1 is LGHDT and CDR2 is YNNKEL in the germline V gene (reference sequence). With V trimmed by 4 bases and J by 2 bases, 1 base remained unmatched. CDR3 sequence reads: CASSLTSGRQETQYF. CDR3 coding DNA: TGTGCCAGCAGCCTGACTAGCGGGAGGCAAGAGACCCAGTACTTC.

This chain links TRBV19 with TRBJ1-3; tentative D call: TRBD1 (5 bases). Germline V gene data show CDR1 as LNHDA and CDR2 as SQIVND (reference sequence). The V and J ends lost 10 bases and 0 bases respectively, with 13 bases between them. The CDR3 runs to 14 residues. This CDR3 is CATKGANSGNTIYF. CDR3 nucleotides: TGTGCCACAAAAGGGGCCAACTCTGGAAACACCATATATTTT.

This clone occurred once. The chain joins TRBV3-1 (or the pseudogene TRBV3-2) to TRBJ1-6, with a tentative D call TRBD1 (5 bases). V lost 4 bases and J lost 13, with 14 bases in between. CDR3 length equals 13 residues. Germline values: CDR1 LGHDT, CDR2 YNNKEL (reference sequence). This chain's CDR3 is CASSLQGLVPLHF. CDR3 coding DNA: TGTGCCAGCAGCCTCCAGGGCCTAGTCCCCCTCCACTTT.

The chain combines TRBV7-9 with TRBJ2-1, with 8 bases matching TRBD2. V lost 2 bases and J lost 9; bases outside the gene matches: 12. The germline V gene encodes CDR1 SEHNR and CDR2 FQNEAQ (reference sequence). This CDR3 region has 16 residues. The CDR3: CASSLLISGSSGEQFF. The CDR3 DNA reads as TGTGCCAGCAGCTTACTCATCAGCGGGAGTAGCGGTGAGCAGTTCTTC.

This clone was counted a few times. The chain links TRBV24-1 to TRBJ2-3; D gene uncertain. Trimming stripped 3 bases from V and 6 bases from J, with 9 bases between. CDR3 length equals 13 residues. In germline, CDR1 is KGHDR, CDR2 SFDVKD. CDR3 coding DNA: TGTGCCACCAGTGATCCGCGGTGGGATACGCAGTATTTT. Its protein product is CATSDPRWDTQYF.

This sequence joins TRBV6-5 and TRBJ1-4; 9 bases agree with TRBD1. Germline V gene lookup returns CDR1 MNHEY and CDR2 SVGAGI. The CDR3 runs 12 residues. J was trimmed by 7 bases and V by 8 bases; bases with no gene match: 2. CDR3 nucleotide sequence: TGTGCCAGCTCGGACAGGGGTGAAAAACTGTTTTTT. It translates to CASSDRGEKLFF.

J is TRBJ1-4 and V is TRBV18, with no clear D. The V end lost 2 bases, the J end lost 8 bases, and 9 bases lay between the germline ends. The CDR3 is 13 residues long. Germline CDR1 and CDR2: KGHSH and LQKENI. This chain's CDR3 is CASSPFDGEKLFF. The CDR3 region has the DNA TGTGCCAGCTCACCATTCGACGGGGAAAAACTGTTTTTT.

The chain carries TRBV6-5 and TRBJ2-7, with 7 nucleotides matching TRBD1. Germline lookup yields CDR1 MNHEY and CDR2 SVGAGI. The junction had 13 bases not matched to a gene; V was cut back by 6 bases and J by 5 bases. This CDR3 is 15 amino acids long. The CDR3 loop reads CASRTTGAATDEQYF. The CDR3 bases are TGTGCCAGCAGAACCACAGGGGCCGCGACGGACGAGCAGTACTTC.

This chain joins TRBV18 and TRBJ1-4; 7 bases fit TRBD1. The CDR3 length is 15 residues. The V gene's germline CDR1 is KGHSH and CDR2 LQKENI. J was trimmed by 7 bases and V by 4 bases; bases with no gene match: 9. This chain's CDR3 is CASSRTGDPSEKLFF. Here the CDR3 DNA reads TGTGCCAGCTCACGTACAGGGGACCCAAGTGAAAAACTGTTTTTT.

This clone was seen just once. The chain recombines TRBV5-1 with TRBJ1-4, with TRBD1 matching over 7 bases. In germline, CDR1 is SGHRS, CDR2 YFSETQ. J lost 7 bases, V lost 4 bases, and 4 bases had no gene match. This CDR3 comprises 13 residues. For the CDR3, the DNA is TGCGCCAGCAGCCCGGCAGGGGGTGAAAAACTGTTTTTT. Amino acids: CASSPAGGEKLFF.

The chain carries TRBV7-9 and TRBJ2-2; 8 bases line up with TRBD1. The CDR3 is made up of 14 amino acids. The V gene end was trimmed by 5 bases and the J gene end by 9 bases; junction bases not matched to a gene: 8. Germline V CDR1 and CDR2: SEHNR, FQNEAQ (reference sequence). The CDR3 spells CASSPDRAPRELFF. As DNA, the CDR3 is TGTGCCAGCAGCCCGGACAGGGCCCCCCGGGAGCTGTTTTTT.

V and J are TRBV20-1 and TRBJ2-5; D unresolved. V shed 7 bases and J shed 0 bases, with 6 bases lying between them. Germline assignment: CDR1 DFQATT and CDR2 SNEGSKA (reference sequence). The CDR3 has 11 amino acids. Here the CDR3 DNA reads TGCAGTGTTGTCGACCAAGAGACCCAGTACTTC. As protein: CSVVDQETQYF.

Only one count was recorded for this clone. The chain carries TRBV2 and TRBJ2-4; D is uncertain. This CDR3 spans 11 amino acids. The germline gives CDR1 SNHLY, CDR2 FYNNEI. V was cut by 3 bases and J by 7 bases, with 4 bases left in between. This CDR3 is CASSDQNIQYF. CDR3 sequence (DNA): TGTGCCAGCAGTGATCAGAACATTCAGTACTTC.

Here the CDR3 DNA reads TGTGCCAGCAGTGAGTCAGATGGTGACTATTCACCCCTCCACTTT. It is translated as CASSESDGDYSPLHF. The chain joins TRBV6-4 to TRBJ1-6, with D uncertain. The V end lost 3 bases, the J end lost 8 bases, and 14 bases lay between the germline ends. Germline V gene lookup returns CDR1 MRHNA and CDR2 SNTAGT. The CDR3 covers 15 residues.

The chain recombines TRBV2 with TRBJ1-1; D is unclear. The CDR3 extends over 13 amino acids. V was clipped by 3 bases and J by 4 bases, with 9 bases between them. From germline, CDR1 is SNHLY and CDR2 FYNNEI. CDR3 sequence reads: CASSDSGSTEAFF. The CDR3 DNA is TGTGCCAGCAGTGATTCGGGGAGCACTGAAGCTTTCTTT.

The chain combines TRBV6-2 or TRBV6-3 with TRBJ2-1; D perhaps matches TRBD2 (6 bases). This CDR3 contains 14 residues. Germline lookup yields CDR1 MNHEY and CDR2 SVGEGT. V was clipped by 2 bases and J by 9 bases, with 14 bases between them. CDR3 sequence reads: CASSYGHLEGEQFF. CDR3 bases: TGTGCCAGCAGTTACGGGCACCTGGAGGGTGAGCAGTTCTTC.

This clone was observed once. The V call is TRBV2, the J call TRBJ2-3, with a tentative D call TRBD1 (5 bases). Germline CDR1 SNHLY, CDR2 FYNNEI. The CDR3 has 11 residues. V dropped 7 bases and J dropped 6 bases, with 8 bases sitting between them. CDR3 region: CASKTVDTQYF. The DNA for the CDR3 is TGTGCCAGCAAGACAGTGGATACGCAGTATTTT. Variable domain in full (rest from reference TRBV2 and TRBJ2-3): EPEVTQTPSHQVTQMGQEVILRCVPISNHLYFYWYRQILGQKVEFLVSFYNNEISEKSEIFDDQFSVERPDGSNFTLKIRSTKLEDSAMYFCASKTVDTQYFGPGTRLTVL.

V is TRBV5-5 and J is TRBJ2-2; 7 bases match TRBD1. J lost 1 base, V lost 1 base, and 4 bases had no gene match. CDR3 length: 16 amino acids. Germline values: CDR1 SGHKS, CDR2 YYEKEE (reference sequence). Written as DNA, the CDR3 is TGTGCCAGCAGCTTGTTAGGGGGCCAGAACACCGGGGAGCTGTTTTTT. Residues: CASSLLGGQNTGELFF. The variable domain in full, completed from reference TRBV5-5 and TRBJ2-2, reads DAGVTQSPTHLIKTRGQQVTLRCSPISGHKSVSWYQQVLGQGPQFIFQYYEKEERGRGNFPDRFSARQFPNYSSELNVNALLLGDSALYLCASSLLGGQNTGELFFGEGSRLTVL.

The chain links TRBV2 to TRBJ2-7; D is unclear. Per the germline V gene, CDR1 is SNHLY and CDR2 is FYNNEI. Trimming left V 2 bases short and J 1 base short, with 9 bases between. This CDR3 is 14 amino acids long. The CDR3 here is CASSELVTSYEQYF. The DNA for the CDR3 is TGTGCCAGCAGTGAACTTGTGACATCCTACGAGCAGTACTTC.

V and J are TRBV3-1 (or the pseudogene TRBV3-2) and TRBJ1-1; D possibly corresponds to TRBD1 (6 bases). Between the trimmed V and J ends, which lost 6 bases and 7 bases, there was a span of 15 bases. This CDR3 comprises 13 residues. Germline V gene sequence: CDR1 LGHDT, CDR2 YNNKEL (reference sequence). CDR3 bases: TGTGCCAGCAGGAGATCAGGGGCGGATGAAGCTTTCTTT. This codes for CASRRSGADEAFF.